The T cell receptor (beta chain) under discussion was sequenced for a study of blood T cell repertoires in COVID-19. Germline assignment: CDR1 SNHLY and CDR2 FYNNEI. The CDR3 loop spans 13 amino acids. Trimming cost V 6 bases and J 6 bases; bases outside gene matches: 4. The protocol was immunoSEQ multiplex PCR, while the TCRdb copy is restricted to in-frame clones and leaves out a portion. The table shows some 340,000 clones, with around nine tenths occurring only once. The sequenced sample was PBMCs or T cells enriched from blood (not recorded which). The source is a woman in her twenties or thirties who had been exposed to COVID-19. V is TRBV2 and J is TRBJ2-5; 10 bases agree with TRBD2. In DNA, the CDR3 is TGTGCCAGCAGGGGACTAGCGTGGCAGACCCAGTACTTC. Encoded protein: CASRGLAWQTQYF.